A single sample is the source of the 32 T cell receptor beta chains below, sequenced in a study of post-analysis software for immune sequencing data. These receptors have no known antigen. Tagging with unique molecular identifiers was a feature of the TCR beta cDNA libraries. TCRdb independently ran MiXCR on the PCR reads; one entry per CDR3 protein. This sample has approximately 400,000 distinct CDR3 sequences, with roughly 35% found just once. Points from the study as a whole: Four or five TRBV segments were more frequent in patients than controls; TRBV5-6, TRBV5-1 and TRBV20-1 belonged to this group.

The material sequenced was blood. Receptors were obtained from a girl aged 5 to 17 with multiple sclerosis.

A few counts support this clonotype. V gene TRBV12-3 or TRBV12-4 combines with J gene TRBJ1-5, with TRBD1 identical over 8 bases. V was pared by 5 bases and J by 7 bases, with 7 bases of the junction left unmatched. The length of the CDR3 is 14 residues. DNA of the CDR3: TGTGCCAGCAGTAACACAGGGGGAGGCCAGCCCCAGCATTTT. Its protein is CASSNTGGGQPQHF.

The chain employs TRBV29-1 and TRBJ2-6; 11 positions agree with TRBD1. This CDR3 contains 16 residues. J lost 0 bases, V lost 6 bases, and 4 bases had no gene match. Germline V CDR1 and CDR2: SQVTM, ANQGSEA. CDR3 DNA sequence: TGCAGCGTCCTGGACAGGGGGCTCTCTGGGGCCAACGTCCTGACTTTC. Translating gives CSVLDRGLSGANVLTF.

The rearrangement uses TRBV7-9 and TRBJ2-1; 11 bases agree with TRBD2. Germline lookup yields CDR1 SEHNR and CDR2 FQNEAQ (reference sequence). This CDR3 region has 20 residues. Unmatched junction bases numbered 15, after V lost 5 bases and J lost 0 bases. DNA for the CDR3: TGTGCCAGCAGCCCTAGGTTGTTAGCGGGGGGGCCACGCTCCTACAATGAGCAGTTCTTC. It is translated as CASSPRLLAGGPRSYNEQFF.

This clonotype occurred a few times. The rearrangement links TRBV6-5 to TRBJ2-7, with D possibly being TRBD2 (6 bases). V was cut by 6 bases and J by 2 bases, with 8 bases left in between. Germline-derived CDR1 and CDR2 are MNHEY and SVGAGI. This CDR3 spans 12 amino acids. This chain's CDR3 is CASSGGTYEQYF. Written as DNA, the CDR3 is TGTGCCAGCAGCGGGGGAACCTACGAGCAGTACTTC.

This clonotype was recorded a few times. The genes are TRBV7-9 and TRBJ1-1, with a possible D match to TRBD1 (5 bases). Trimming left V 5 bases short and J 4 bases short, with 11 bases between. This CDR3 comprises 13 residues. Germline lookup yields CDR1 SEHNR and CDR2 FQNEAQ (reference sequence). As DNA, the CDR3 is TGTGCCAGCAGCAATCGGGGGAGCACTGAAGCTTTCTTT. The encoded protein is CASSNRGSTEAFF.

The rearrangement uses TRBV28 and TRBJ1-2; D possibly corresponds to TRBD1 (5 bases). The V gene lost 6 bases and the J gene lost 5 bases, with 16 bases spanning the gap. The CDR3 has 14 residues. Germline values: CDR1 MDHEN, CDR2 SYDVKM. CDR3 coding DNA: TGTGCCAGCAGCTCCCACGGGGCAGATTATGGCTACACCTTC. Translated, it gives CASSSHGADYGYTF.

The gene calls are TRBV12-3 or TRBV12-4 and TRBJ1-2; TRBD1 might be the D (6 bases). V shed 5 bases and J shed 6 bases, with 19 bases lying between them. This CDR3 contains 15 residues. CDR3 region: CASSPPLGQGNGYTF. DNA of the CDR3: TGTGCCAGCAGTCCCCCTTTGGGGCAGGGGAATGGCTACACCTTC.

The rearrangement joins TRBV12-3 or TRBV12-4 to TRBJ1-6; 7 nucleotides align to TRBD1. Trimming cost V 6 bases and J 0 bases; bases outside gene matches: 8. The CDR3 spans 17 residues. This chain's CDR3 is CASSYRGGSSYNSPLHF. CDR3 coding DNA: TGTGCCAGCAGCTACAGGGGAGGAAGCTCCTATAATTCACCCCTCCACTTT.

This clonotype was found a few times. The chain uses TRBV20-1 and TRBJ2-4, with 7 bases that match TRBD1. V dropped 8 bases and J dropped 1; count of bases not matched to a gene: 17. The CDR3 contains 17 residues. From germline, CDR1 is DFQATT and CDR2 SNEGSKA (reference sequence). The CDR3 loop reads CSTNNRQGISAKNIQYF. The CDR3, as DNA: TGCAGTACTAACAACCGACAGGGTATATCTGCCAAAAACATTCAGTACTTC.

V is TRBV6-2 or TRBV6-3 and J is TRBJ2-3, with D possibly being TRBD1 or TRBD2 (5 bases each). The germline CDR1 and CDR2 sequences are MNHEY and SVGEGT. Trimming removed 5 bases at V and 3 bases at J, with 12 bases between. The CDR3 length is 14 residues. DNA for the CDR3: TGTGCCAGCAGTCGGGGCCTAGGAACAGATACGCAGTATTTT. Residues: CASSRGLGTDTQYF.

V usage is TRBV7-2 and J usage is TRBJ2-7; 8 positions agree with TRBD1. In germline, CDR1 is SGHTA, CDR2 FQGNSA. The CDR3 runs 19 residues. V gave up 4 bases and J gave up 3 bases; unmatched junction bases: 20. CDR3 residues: CASSSRTLRGTGPNYEQYF. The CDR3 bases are TGTGCCAGCAGCTCCCGCACTCTTCGGGGGACAGGCCCTAACTACGAGCAGTACTTC.

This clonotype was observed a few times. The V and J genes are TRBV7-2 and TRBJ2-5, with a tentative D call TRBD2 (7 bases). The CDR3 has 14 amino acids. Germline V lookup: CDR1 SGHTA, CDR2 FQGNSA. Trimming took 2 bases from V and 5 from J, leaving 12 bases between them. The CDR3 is CASSLSGGLETQYF. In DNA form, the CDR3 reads TGTGCCAGCAGCTTATCGGGGGGCCTGGAGACCCAGTACTTC.

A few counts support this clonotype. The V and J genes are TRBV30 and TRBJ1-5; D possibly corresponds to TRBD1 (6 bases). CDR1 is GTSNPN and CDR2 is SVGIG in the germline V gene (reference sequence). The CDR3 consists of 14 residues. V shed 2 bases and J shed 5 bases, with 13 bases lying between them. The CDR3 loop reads CAWSRGFGDQPQHF. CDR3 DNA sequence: TGTGCCTGGAGTAGGGGGTTCGGCGATCAGCCCCAGCATTTT.

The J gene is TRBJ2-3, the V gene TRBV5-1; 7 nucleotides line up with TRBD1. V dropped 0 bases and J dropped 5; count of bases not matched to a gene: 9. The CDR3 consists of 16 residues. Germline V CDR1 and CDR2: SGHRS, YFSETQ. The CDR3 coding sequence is TGCGCCAGCAGCTTGGGACAGGGAGTACGGAGAGATACGCAGTATTTT. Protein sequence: CASSLGQGVRRDTQYF. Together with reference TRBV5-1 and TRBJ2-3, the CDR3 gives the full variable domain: KAGVTQTPRYLIKTRGQQVTLSCSPISGHRSVSWYQQTPGQGLQFLFEYFSETQRNKGNFPGRFSGRQFSNSRSEMNVSTLELGDSALYLCASSLGQGVRRDTQYFGPGTRLTVL.

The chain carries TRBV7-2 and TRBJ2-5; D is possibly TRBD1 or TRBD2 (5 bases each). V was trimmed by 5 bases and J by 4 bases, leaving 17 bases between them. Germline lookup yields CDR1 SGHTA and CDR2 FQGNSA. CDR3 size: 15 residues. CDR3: CASSVKGTVGETQYF. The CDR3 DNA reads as TGTGCCAGCAGCGTGAAGGGGACGGTAGGAGAGACCCAGTACTTC. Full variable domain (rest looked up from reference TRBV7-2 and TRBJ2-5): GAGVSQSPSNKVTEKGKDVELRCDPISGHTALYWYRQSLGQGLEFLIYFQGNSAPDKSGLPSDRFSAERTGGSVSTLTIQRTQQEDSAVYLCASSVKGTVGETQYFGPGTRLLVL.

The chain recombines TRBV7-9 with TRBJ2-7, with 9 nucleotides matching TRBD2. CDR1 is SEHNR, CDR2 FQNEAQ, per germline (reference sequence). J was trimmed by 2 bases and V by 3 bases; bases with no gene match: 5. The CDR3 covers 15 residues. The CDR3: CASSFPAGGTYEQYF. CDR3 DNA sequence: TGTGCCAGCAGCTTCCCAGCGGGGGGCACCTACGAGCAGTACTTC.

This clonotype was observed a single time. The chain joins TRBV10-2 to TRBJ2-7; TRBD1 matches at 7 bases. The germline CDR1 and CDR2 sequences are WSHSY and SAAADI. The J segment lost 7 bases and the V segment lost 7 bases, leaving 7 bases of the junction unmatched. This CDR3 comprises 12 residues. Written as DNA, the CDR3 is TGCGCCAGCATTAACAGGGGAAGAGAGCAGTACTTC. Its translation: CASINRGREQYF.

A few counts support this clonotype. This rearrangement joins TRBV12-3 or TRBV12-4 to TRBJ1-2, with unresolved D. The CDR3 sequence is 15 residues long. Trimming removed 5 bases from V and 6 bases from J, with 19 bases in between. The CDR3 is CASSPPNAAGDGYTF. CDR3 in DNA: TGTGCCAGCAGTCCCCCAAATGCAGCGGGAGATGGCTACACCTTC.

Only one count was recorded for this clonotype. The CDR3 spells CSARREAKNIQYF. CDR3 coding DNA: TGCAGTGCTAGGAGAGAGGCCAAAAACATTCAGTACTTC. The genes are TRBV20-1 and TRBJ2-4; D unresolved. The V end lost 3 bases, the J end lost 1 base, and 7 bases lay between the germline ends. In germline, CDR1 is DFQATT, CDR2 SNEGSKA (reference sequence). The CDR3 is made up of 13 amino acids.

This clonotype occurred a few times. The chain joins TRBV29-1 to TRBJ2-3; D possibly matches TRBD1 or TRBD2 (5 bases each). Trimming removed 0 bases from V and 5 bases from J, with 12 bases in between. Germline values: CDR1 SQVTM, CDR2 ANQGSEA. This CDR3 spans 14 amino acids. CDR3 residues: CSVEDVGDGDTQYF. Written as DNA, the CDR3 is TGCAGCGTTGAAGACGTCGGGGACGGAGATACGCAGTATTTT.

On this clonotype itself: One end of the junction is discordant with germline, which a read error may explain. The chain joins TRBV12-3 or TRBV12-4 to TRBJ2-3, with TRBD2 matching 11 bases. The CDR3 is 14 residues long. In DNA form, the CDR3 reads TGTGCCAGCAGCCTACTAGCGGGGGAGGATATGCAGTATTTT. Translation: CASSLLAGEDMQYF.

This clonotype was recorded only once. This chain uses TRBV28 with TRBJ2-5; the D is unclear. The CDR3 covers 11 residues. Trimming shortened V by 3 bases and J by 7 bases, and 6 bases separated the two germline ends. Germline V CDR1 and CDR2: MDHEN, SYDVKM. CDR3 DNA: TGTGCCAGCAGTTTTTTTGGGACCCAGTACTTC. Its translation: CASSFFGTQYF.

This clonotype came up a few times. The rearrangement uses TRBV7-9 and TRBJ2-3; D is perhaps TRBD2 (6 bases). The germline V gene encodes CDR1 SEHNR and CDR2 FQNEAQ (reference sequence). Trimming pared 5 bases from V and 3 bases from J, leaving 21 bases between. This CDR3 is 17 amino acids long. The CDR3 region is CASSPYEGGDQTDTQYF. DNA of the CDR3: TGTGCCAGCAGCCCCTACGAAGGCGGGGACCAAACAGATACGCAGTATTTT.

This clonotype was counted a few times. CDR3 DNA sequence: TGTGCCAGCAGCCAAGTCGGGACAGGGGTCTTCGAGCAGTACTTC. It codes for CASSQVGTGVFEQYF. The chain recombines TRBV3-1 with TRBJ2-5, with 10 bases aligning to TRBD1. The J call may be incorrect, as the DNA end agrees better with TRBJ2-7. Germline V gene data show CDR1 as LGHDT and CDR2 as YNNKEL (reference sequence). CDR3 length: 15 amino acids.

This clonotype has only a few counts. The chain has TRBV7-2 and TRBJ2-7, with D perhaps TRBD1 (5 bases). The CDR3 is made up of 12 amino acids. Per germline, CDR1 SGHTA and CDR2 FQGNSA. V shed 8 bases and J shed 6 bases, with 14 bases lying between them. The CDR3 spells CASQVDRGEQYF. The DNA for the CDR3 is TGTGCCAGCCAGGTAGATAGGGGCGAGCAGTACTTC.

This CDR3 is CATDSGGANEQYF. For the CDR3, the DNA is TGTGCCACCGATAGCGGGGGGGCGAATGAGCAGTACTTC. V and J are TRBV7-9 and TRBJ2-5; 11 bases align to TRBD2. CDR1 and CDR2 (germline): SEHNR, FQNEAQ (reference sequence). J gave up 11 bases and V 10 bases, and 12 bases lay outside the gene matches. This CDR3 spans 13 amino acids.

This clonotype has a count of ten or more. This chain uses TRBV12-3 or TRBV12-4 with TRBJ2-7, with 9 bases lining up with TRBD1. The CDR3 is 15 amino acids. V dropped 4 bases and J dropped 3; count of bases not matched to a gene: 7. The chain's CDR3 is CASSSPGQGIYEQYF. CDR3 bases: TGTGCCAGCAGTTCTCCGGGACAGGGCATCTACGAGCAGTACTTC.

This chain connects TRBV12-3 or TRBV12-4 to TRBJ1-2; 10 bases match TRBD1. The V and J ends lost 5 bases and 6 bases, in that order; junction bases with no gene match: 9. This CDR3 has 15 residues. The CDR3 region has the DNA TGTGCCAGCAGTCCCTGGGACAGGGGCAGGAATGGCTACACCTTC. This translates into CASSPWDRGRNGYTF.

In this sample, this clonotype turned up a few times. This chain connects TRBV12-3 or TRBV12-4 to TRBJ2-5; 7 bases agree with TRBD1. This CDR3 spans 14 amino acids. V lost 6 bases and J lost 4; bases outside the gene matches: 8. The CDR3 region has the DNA TGTGCCAGCAGCCCGACAGGGCGAGGAGAGACCCAGTACTTC. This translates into CASSPTGRGETQYF.

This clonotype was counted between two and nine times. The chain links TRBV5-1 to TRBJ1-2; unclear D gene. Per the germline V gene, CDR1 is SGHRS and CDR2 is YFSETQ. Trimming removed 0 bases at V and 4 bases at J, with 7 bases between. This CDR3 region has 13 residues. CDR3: CASSLAFGYGYTF. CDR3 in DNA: TGCGCCAGCAGCTTGGCCTTTGGCTATGGCTACACCTTC. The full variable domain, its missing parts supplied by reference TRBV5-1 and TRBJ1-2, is KAGVTQTPRYLIKTRGQQVTLSCSPISGHRSVSWYQQTPGQGLQFLFEYFSETQRNKGNFPGRFSGRQFSNSRSEMNVSTLELGDSALYLCASSLAFGYGYTFGSGTRLTVV.

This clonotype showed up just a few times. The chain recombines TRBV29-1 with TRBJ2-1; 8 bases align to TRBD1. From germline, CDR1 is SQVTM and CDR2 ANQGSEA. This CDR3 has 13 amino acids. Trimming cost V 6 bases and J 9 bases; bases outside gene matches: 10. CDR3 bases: TGCAGCGTCTTCGGACAGGGAGGTAGTGAGCAGTTCTTC. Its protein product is CSVFGQGGSEQFF.

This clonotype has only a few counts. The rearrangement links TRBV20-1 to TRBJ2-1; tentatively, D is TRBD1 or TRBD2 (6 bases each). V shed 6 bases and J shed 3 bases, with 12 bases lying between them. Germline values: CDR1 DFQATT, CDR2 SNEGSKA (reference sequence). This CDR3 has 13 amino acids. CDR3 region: CSARGLLYNEQFF. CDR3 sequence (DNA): TGCAGTGCCCGGGGGCTACTCTACAATGAGCAGTTCTTC.